The following is a T cell receptor (beta chain) sequence with its context. V gave up 8 bases and J gave up 0 bases, with 11 bases separating them. The CDR3 extends over 14 amino acids. Germline V lookup: CDR1 MNHEY, CDR2 SVGAGI. These data come from a study of control samples from healthy donors and cancer patients. Sequencing used immunoSEQ multiplex PCR; TCRdb keeps in-frame clones, though not all of them. The sample yields 120,000 to 150,000 clones, more than 85% seen once. The TCR sequence derives from a man aged 25-40 years in good health. V and J are TRBV6-5 and TRBJ1-3, with D perhaps TRBD1 (5 bases). The sample consisted of blood. The CDR3 loop reads CASSPGSSGNTIYF. The CDR3 nucleotides are TGTGCCAGCTCCCCAGGGAGCTCTGGAAACACCATATATTTT.